Listed below are T cell receptor beta chains from one sample, sequenced in a study of cytomegalovirus exposure and HLA in healthy donors. Libraries were prepared by immunoSEQ multiplex PCR; TCRdb keeps only in-frame clonotypes and omits some of them. This sample has about 270,000 clones; 86% occur once, and the top ten carry around 4%. Material for sequencing was PBMCs. All receptors come from a man between 40 and 49 years old in good health and CMV-seropositive. Both conserved end residues are part of each CDR3. The order of the fields is clone size, D gene, J gene, V gene, CDR3 protein, CDR3 DNA. A D gene is named only where the DNA matches it firmly. Some rows mark clone size as missing; the rest say once, few, many or name a class of expanded clone.

size: -
D: TRBD1
J: TRBJ1-1
V: TRBV7-9
CDR3: CASSLRGQGNTEAFF
DNA: TGTGCCAGCAGCTTACGGGGACAGGGGAACACTGAAGCTTTCTTT

size: -
D: TRBD1
J: TRBJ2-7
V: TRBV5-1
CDR3: CASSLVGQGADEQYF
DNA: TGCGCCAGCAGCTTGGTGGGACAGGGGGCGGATGAGCAGTACTTC

size: -
D: -
J: TRBJ1-6
V: TRBV25-1
CDR3: CASSSPQINSPLHF
DNA: TGTGCCAGCAGCAGTCCACAGATTAATTCACCCCTCCACTTT

size: -
D: TRBD2
J: TRBJ2-1
V: TRBV5-5
CDR3: CASSFPGGVHNEQFF
DNA: TGTGCCAGCAGCTTCCCGGGGGGAGTACACAATGAGCAGTTCTTC

size: once
D: TRBD2
J: TRBJ2-4
V: TRBV4-2
CDR3: CASSPGTSGMGKNIQYF
DNA: TGTGCCAGCAGCCCCGGGACTAGCGGGATGGGCAAAAACATTCAGTACTTC

size: -
D: TRBD2
J: TRBJ2-6
V: TRBV7-2
CDR3: CASSRGLAGVPGANVLTF
DNA: TGTGCCAGCAGCCGGGGACTAGCGGGAGTCCCTGGGGCCAACGTCCTGACTTTC

size: -
D: TRBD2
J: TRBJ2-5
V: TRBV29-1
CDR3: CSVEGGRETQYF
DNA: TGCAGCGTTGAAGGCGGGAGGGAGACCCAGTACTTC

size: -
D: -
J: TRBJ2-3
V: TRBV18
CDR3: CASSLSWDLRTDTQYF
DNA: TGTGCCAGCTCATTGAGCTGGGACTTACGCACAGATACGCAGTATTTT

size: -
D: TRBD2
J: TRBJ2-7
V: TRBV28
CDR3: CASRITPGGLAAPYEQYF
DNA: TGTGCCAGCAGGATAACCCCTGGCGGACTAGCGGCACCCTACGAGCAGTACTTC

size: -
D: -
J: TRBJ2-5
V: TRBV5-1
CDR3: CASSGGPAGETQYF
DNA: TGCGCCAGCAGCGGGGGCCCCGCCGGAGAGACCCAGTACTTC

size: few
D: -
J: TRBJ1-1
V: TRBV28
CDR3: CASSSSPSNTEAFF
DNA: TGTGCCAGCAGTTCCTCCCCCAGTAACACTGAAGCTTTCTTT

size: once
D: TRBD1
J: TRBJ1-5
V: TRBV9
CDR3: CASSAGTGSNQPQHF
DNA: TGTGCCAGCAGTGCCGGGACAGGAAGCAATCAGCCCCAGCATTTT

size: -
D: TRBD1
J: TRBJ2-2
V: TRBV27
CDR3: CASGGGTGVNTGELFF
DNA: TGTGCCAGCGGGGGTGGGACAGGGGTAAACACCGGGGAGCTGTTTTTT

size: once
D: TRBD2
J: TRBJ2-3
V: TRBV19
CDR3: CASKEGGSPTDTQYF
DNA: TGTGCCAGTAAAGAGGGCGGGAGTCCGACAGATACGCAGTATTTT

size: once
D: -
J: TRBJ2-2
V: TRBV5-1
CDR3: CASSTGSFSNTGELFF
DNA: TGCGCCAGCAGCACCGGGAGTTTTTCGAACACCGGGGAGCTGTTTTTT

size: -
D: TRBD2
J: TRBJ2-5
V: TRBV10-2
CDR3: CASSGDYRYGETQYF
DNA: TGCGCCAGCAGCGGGGACTACCGGTACGGGGAGACCCAGTACTTC

size: -
D: TRBD2
J: TRBJ2-2
V: TRBV19
CDR3: CASSKPTSGTPPGELFF
DNA: TGTGCCAGTAGTAAGCCGACTAGCGGTACGCCCCCCGGGGAGCTGTTTTTT

size: -
D: -
J: TRBJ1-2
V: TRBV4-1
CDR3: CASSQDRGRDGYTF
DNA: TGCGCCAGCAGCCAAGACAGGGGACGGGATGGCTACACCTTC

size: -
D: TRBD2
J: TRBJ2-7
V: TRBV27
CDR3: CASSFGTSVSYEQYF
DNA: TGTGCCAGCAGTTTCGGGACTAGCGTCTCCTACGAGCAGTACTTC

size: -
D: -
J: TRBJ1-5
V: TRBV5-1
CDR3: CASSYGVSEPQHF
DNA: TGCGCCAGCAGTTACGGGGTTTCGGAGCCCCAGCATTTT

size: -
D: TRBD1
J: TRBJ1-1
V: TRBV5-1
CDR3: CASSFSGTGTPTEAFF
DNA: TGCGCCAGCAGCTTCTCCGGGACAGGGACTCCCACTGAAGCTTTCTTT

size: -
D: TRBD2
J: TRBJ2-5
V: TRBV7-9
CDR3: CASSWGLAGVETQYF
DNA: TGTGCCAGCAGCTGGGGACTAGCGGGAGTAGAGACCCAGTACTTC

size: few
D: -
J: TRBJ1-5
V: TRBV28
CDR3: CASYSNQPQHF
DNA: TGTGCCAGCTATAGCAATCAGCCCCAGCATTTT

size: once
D: -
J: TRBJ2-5
V: TRBV19
CDR3: CASSMKGAQETQYF
DNA: TGTGCCAGTAGTATGAAAGGGGCACAAGAGACCCAGTACTTC

size: -
D: TRBD2
J: TRBJ2-7
V: TRBV10-3
CDR3: CAISPYAGGAYEQYF
DNA: TGTGCCATCAGTCCCTATGCGGGAGGAGCCTACGAGCAGTACTTC

size: -
D: TRBD1
J: TRBJ1-5
V: TRBV18
CDR3: CASSRQGIGQPQHF
DNA: TGTGCCAGCTCTAGACAGGGAATCGGTCAGCCCCAGCATTTT

size: -
D: -
J: TRBJ2-1
V: TRBV9
CDR3: CASSVGATGNNEQFF
DNA: TGTGCCAGCAGCGTAGGGGCTACAGGCAACAATGAGCAGTTCTTC

size: -
D: TRBD1
J: TRBJ2-3
V: TRBV5-1
CDR3: CASSLRDRSTDTQYF
DNA: TGCGCCAGCAGCTTGCGGGACAGGAGCACAGATACGCAGTATTTT

size: -
D: TRBD1
J: TRBJ2-7
V: TRBV9
CDR3: CASSVGGQGYEQYF
DNA: TGTGCCAGCAGCGTGGGGGGACAGGGGTACGAGCAGTACTTC

size: -
D: -
J: TRBJ1-2
V: TRBV19
CDR3: CASSIGGQYRDYGYTF
DNA: TGTGCCAGTAGTATAGGAGGGCAATATCGAGACTATGGCTACACCTTC

size: -
D: TRBD1
J: TRBJ2-7
V: TRBV6-5
CDR3: CASSPGTGSSYEQYF
DNA: TGTGCCAGCAGTCCCGGGACAGGTAGTTCCTACGAGCAGTACTTC

size: -
D: TRBD2
J: TRBJ2-5
V: TRBV7-9
CDR3: CASLRKEAGAATGEQYF
DNA: TGTGCCAGCCTAAGGAAGGAGGCGGGAGCGGCTACGGGGGAGCAGTACTTC

size: -
D: TRBD2
J: TRBJ2-1
V: TRBV7-7
CDR3: CASSLGLAGSYNEQFF
DNA: TGTGCTAGCAGCTTAGGACTAGCGGGTTCCTACAATGAGCAGTTCTTC

size: few
D: -
J: TRBJ2-3
V: TRBV5-6
CDR3: CASSPGGSTDTQYF
DNA: TGTGCCAGCAGCCCAGGGGGGAGCACAGATACGCAGTATTTT

size: -
D: TRBD1
J: TRBJ1-1
V: TRBV7-3
CDR3: CASSLRSGTGLLNTEAFF
DNA: TGTGCCAGCAGCTTACGATCCGGGACAGGGCTGTTGAACACTGAAGCTTTCTTT

size: -
D: TRBD1
J: TRBJ2-7
V: TRBV15
CDR3: CATSRDEGPLVLNRGRLYEQYF
DNA: TGTGCCACCAGCAGAGATGAGGGCCCCCTGGTATTGAACAGGGGGAGATTGTACGAGCAGTACTTC

size: -
D: -
J: TRBJ2-2
V: TRBV7-2
CDR3: CASSLATVAGPGELFF
DNA: TGTGCCAGCAGCTTAGCGACGGTCGCGGGACCCGGGGAGCTGTTTTTT

size: -
D: TRBD1
J: TRBJ2-1
V: TRBV4-1
CDR3: CASSQAGTDNEQFF
DNA: TGCGCCAGCAGCCAAGCCGGGACAGACAATGAGCAGTTCTTC

size: -
D: -
J: TRBJ2-7
V: TRBV27
CDR3: CASSLAGASSYEQYF
DNA: TGTGCCAGCAGTTTAGCTGGGGCCAGCTCCTACGAGCAGTACTTC

size: -
D: -
J: TRBJ2-3
V: TRBV5-1
CDR3: CASSSLARTDTQYF
DNA: TGCGCCAGCAGCTCCCTAGCAAGGACAGATACGCAGTATTTT

size: -
D: TRBD1
J: TRBJ2-1
V: TRBV9
CDR3: CASSTGTGGHNEQFF
DNA: TGTGCCAGCAGCACCGGGACAGGGGGTCACAATGAGCAGTTCTTC

size: -
D: -
J: TRBJ1-6
V: TRBV27
CDR3: CASKLLDSYNSPLHF
DNA: TGTGCCAGCAAGTTACTCGACTCCTATAATTCACCCCTCCACTTT

size: -
D: -
J: TRBJ2-7
V: TRBV27
CDR3: CASSLSVRESYEQYF
DNA: TGTGCCAGCAGTTTGTCCGTGAGAGAATCCTACGAGCAGTACTTC

size: -
D: TRBD1
J: TRBJ1-5
V: TRBV4-3
CDR3: CASSQDLGTGFGNQPQHF
DNA: TGCGCCAGCAGCCAAGATCTCGGGACAGGGTTCGGCAATCAGCCCCAGCATTTT

size: -
D: -
J: TRBJ1-5
V: TRBV19
CDR3: CASRSGQSNQPQHF
DNA: TGTGCCAGTAGATCTGGACAGAGCAATCAGCCCCAGCATTTT

size: -
D: TRBD1
J: TRBJ2-3
V: TRBV5-1
CDR3: CASSLRRQGRGTDTQYF
DNA: TGCGCCAGCAGCTTACGTAGACAGGGCCGTGGCACAGATACGCAGTATTTT

size: -
D: TRBD1
J: TRBJ1-5
V: TRBV28
CDR3: CASSKDRGIVSQPQHF
DNA: TGTGCCAGCAGCAAGGACAGGGGCATCGTTAGTCAGCCCCAGCATTTT